This is a list of T cell receptor beta chains from one sample in a study of blood T cells in healthy people across ages. Each CDR3 protein gets one entry after TCRdb re-called the 5' RACE reads with MiXCR. The sample has about 1,500,000 distinct CDR3 sequences; 42% are singletons. The material sequenced was blood. The receptors were sampled from a woman under 30 in good health. Both conserved end residues are part of each CDR3. Fields, in order: V gene, J gene, clone size, D gene, CDR3 DNA, CDR3 protein. The D gene is left open where the match is weak. The listing skips clone size in some rows; elsewhere it reads once, few, many or a size class.

>TRBV14|TRBJ2-3|NA|NA
TGTGCCAGCAGCCAAGGTTATCGCCGGGCGACAGATACGCAGTATTTT
CASSQGYRRATDTQYF
>TRBV27|TRBJ2-3|NA|TRBD2
TGTGCCTCAACCCGGAGTAGCGGGAGGGCCTCCACCTCAGATACGCAGTATTTT
CASTRSSGRASTSDTQYF
>TRBV5-1|TRBJ2-1|few|TRBD2
TGCGCCAGCAGCCCAGAAACCCCTAGCGGACGGGATGAGCAGTTCTTC
CASSPETPSGRDEQFF
>TRBV5-1|TRBJ1-5|NA|TRBD1
TGCGTCAGCAGCTCCGGGACAGGGCCTCATCAGCCCCAGCATTTT
CVSSSGTGPHQPQHF
>TRBV20-1|TRBJ2-1|few|NA
TGCAGTGCTAGAGATGTAGGTTCCCCTAGCTCCTACAATGAGCAGTTCTTC
CSARDVGSPSSYNEQFF
>TRBV7-8|TRBJ2-5|few|NA
TGTGCCAGCAGCTTAGCCGGCCGCTACCAAGAGACCCAGTACTTC
CASSLAGRYQETQYF
>TRBV6-5|TRBJ1-4|NA|NA
TGTGCCAGCAGCCCGGGACCGAGCAGGGAAAAACTGTTTTTT
CASSPGPSREKLFF
>TRBV27|TRBJ2-2|few|NA
TGTGCCAGCAGTTTATCTGCCGGGGGCGGGGAGCTGTTTTTT
CASSLSAGGGELFF
>TRBV3-1|TRBJ2-1|NA|TRBD2
TGTGCCAGCAGCCAAGATGGAACGGGGGGGCCGGAGGATAAGCAGTTCTTC
CASSQDGTGGPEDKQFF
>TRBV6-8|TRBJ1-3|NA|NA
TGTGCCAGCAGTTACTCGGGAGGCGCACACTCTGGAAACACCATATATTTT
CASSYSGGAHSGNTIYF
>TRBV3-1|TRBJ2-1|NA|TRBD2
TGTGCCAGCAGCCAAGCCTCCAGGAAGCTAGCGGGGAGCAATGAGCAGTTCTTC
CASSQASRKLAGSNEQFF
>TRBV29-1|TRBJ2-7|few|TRBD2
TGCAGCGTTGTTATTGGCGGGAGCTCCTACGAGCAGTACTTC
CSVVIGGSSYEQYF
>TRBV7-3|TRBJ2-1|many|NA
TGTGCCAGTGGTTTGGGGGTTAACTACAATGAGCAGTTCTTC
CASGLGVNYNEQFF
>TRBV29-1|TRBJ2-7|NA|TRBD2
TGCAGCGTTCGGACTAGCGGGGGAATCTCCTACGAGCAGTACTTC
CSVRTSGGISYEQYF
>TRBV29-1|TRBJ1-1|NA|TRBD1
TGCAGCGTTGCAAACAGGGGGACTGCTGAAGCTTTCTTT
CSVANRGTAEAFF
>TRBV12-3/TRBV12-4|TRBJ2-7|few|NA
TGTGCCAGCAGTCGATCCGTAGCGGCGACGTACAATGAGCAGTACTTC
CASSRSVAATYNEQYF
>TRBV7-9|TRBJ1-2|NA|NA
TGTGCCGGCAGCTTAGCAGGCGCAGCTAACTATGGCTACACCTTC
CAGSLAGAANYGYTF
>TRBV6-2/TRBV6-3|TRBJ1-5|NA|NA
TGTGCCAGCATCGAGGGAAATACGGCCAGAAATCAGCCCCAGCATTTT
CASIEGNTARNQPQHF